These T cell receptor beta chains were read from a single sample in a study of regulatory T cells in long-lasting Graves disease. TCRdb used MiXCR to reprocess the multiplex PCR reads, holding one entry per CDR3 protein. The data contain about 560,000 distinct CDR3 sequences, roughly a sixth of them singletons. These data also formed part of another study, on T cells in Graves' hyperthyroidism and ophthalmopathy.

The sample consisted of peripheral blood mononuclear cells (PBMCs), taken at new diagnosis, from a patient treated with antithyroid drugs. The receptors derive from a man younger than 35 with Graves disease. Both conserved end residues are part of each CDR3. The D gene is left open where the match is weak. Rows give clone size only sometimes, using once, few, many, or a class for an expanded clone.

D: NA; J: TRBJ1-1; V: TRBV30; size: many; DNA: TGTGCCTGGAAAGGGTCGGCCCCCGCCACTGAAGCTTTCTTT; CDR3: CAWKGSAPATEAFF
D: NA; J: TRBJ1-5; V: TRBV12-3/TRBV12-4; size: many; DNA: TGTGCCAGCAGTTTTGGCCATCAGCCCCAGCATTTT; CDR3: CASSFGHQPQHF
D: TRBD1; J: TRBJ2-1; V: TRBV28; size: many; DNA: TGTGCCAGCAGACAAGGGACAGTTAATGAGCAGTTCTTC; CDR3: CASRQGTVNEQFF
D: TRBD1; J: TRBJ1-4; V: TRBV13; size: NA; DNA: TGTGCCAGCAGCTTCGGGACAGGAATTGAAAAACTGTTTTTT; CDR3: CASSFGTGIEKLFF
D: TRBD1; J: TRBJ2-2; V: TRBV30; size: many; DNA: TGTGCCTGGTCTCACCCAGACAGGGACACCGGGGAGCTGTTTTTT; CDR3: CAWSHPDRDTGELFF
D: NA; J: TRBJ1-1; V: TRBV20-1; size: many; DNA: TGCAGTGCTAGTTACACCACGAACACTGAAGCTTTCTTT; CDR3: CSASYTTNTEAFF
D: NA; J: TRBJ2-1; V: TRBV28; size: many; DNA: TGTGCCAGCAGTTTATCCTGGGAGACCCTCTACAATGAGCAGTTCTTC; CDR3: CASSLSWETLYNEQFF
D: TRBD1; J: TRBJ2-7; V: TRBV6-2/TRBV6-3; size: NA; DNA: TGTGCCAGCAGCCCCCTCGGGACAGGACCGTACGAGCAGTACTTC; CDR3: CASSPLGTGPYEQYF
D: TRBD2; J: TRBJ2-1; V: TRBV9; size: NA; DNA: TGTGCCAGCAGCGTCAATAGCGGGAGAGGTGAGCAGTTCTTC; CDR3: CASSVNSGRGEQFF
D: NA; J: TRBJ2-7; V: TRBV4-1; size: many; DNA: TGCGCCAGCAGGGTCATGATGGAAGGGTTCTCCTACGAGCAGTACTTC; CDR3: CASRVMMEGFSYEQYF
D: TRBD1; J: TRBJ2-7; V: TRBV29-1; size: many; DNA: TGCAGCGCCACGGCCGGGACAGGGTCACTAAGAGACCACTACGAGCAGTACTTC; CDR3: CSATAGTGSLRDHYEQYF
D: TRBD2; J: TRBJ2-7; V: TRBV6-5; size: many; DNA: TGTGCCAGCAGTTACTCCAACACAGCCGGGACTAGCGGTTTGTTCTCCTACGAGCAGTACTTC; CDR3: CASSYSNTAGTSGLFSYEQYF
D: NA; J: TRBJ1-5; V: TRBV6-1; size: many; DNA: TGTGCCAGCAGTGCCCAGGGTTTAGGTCAGCCCCAGCATTTT; CDR3: CASSAQGLGQPQHF
D: NA; J: TRBJ2-5; V: TRBV5-4; size: few; DNA: TGTGCCAGCAGCTTGGGACTAGAGATTGGCCAAGAGACCCAGTACTTC; CDR3: CASSLGLEIGQETQYF
D: NA; J: TRBJ1-3; V: TRBV6-1; size: NA; DNA: TGTGCCAGCAGTGATTTTGGGGGTCGAAACACCATATATTTT; CDR3: CASSDFGGRNTIYF
D: NA; J: TRBJ2-1; V: TRBV4-2; size: NA; DNA: TGTGCCAGCAGCCAAGAAGGTACTAGCTATGAGCAGTTCTTC; CDR3: CASSQEGTSYEQFF
D: TRBD1; J: TRBJ2-1; V: TRBV29-1; size: NA; DNA: TGCAGCGTCCACACCGGACAGGGTACTTTCCGCGGGGATAATGAGCAGTTCTTC; CDR3: CSVHTGQGTFRGDNEQFF